Each of the 9 T cell receptor beta chains below was sequenced from the same sample in a study of T cells in Graves' hyperthyroidism and ophthalmopathy. TCR beta CDR3 sequences were amplified from RNA transcripts. An initial round of RT-PCR targeting the TCR CDR3 relied on the HTBI primer set. TCRdb called the multiplex PCR reads again in MiXCR, with one record for every CDR3 protein. The sample carries 660,000 or so distinct CDR3 sequences, 40% to 55% recorded once. Sequencing input: peripheral blood or thyroid tissue (not recorded which). The receptors were gathered from an adult man with Graves' disease, either hyperthyroidism or ophthalmopathy (not recorded which).

The chain recombines TRBV29-1 with TRBJ1-6; TRBD1 agrees at 9 bases. V shed 6 bases, J shed 10 bases, and the junction held 7 bases outside the gene matches. The CDR3 has 13 amino acids. Germline CDR1 reads SQVTM; CDR2 reads ANQGSEA. The CDR3 region is CSVGTGTESPLHF. In nucleotides, the CDR3 is TGCAGCGTCGGGACAGGGACAGAATCACCCCTCCACTTT.

This clonotype was counted a few times. The rearrangement joins TRBV6-5 to TRBJ2-5; 8 positions match TRBD1. Germline values: CDR1 MNHEY, CDR2 SVGAGI. After removal of 4 bases from V and 0 bases from J, the junction contained 4 bases not matched to a gene. This CDR3 has 15 residues. CDR3 DNA: TGTGCCAGCAGTTCGTGGACAGGGAACCAAGAGACCCAGTACTTC. Amino acids: CASSSWTGNQETQYF.

The gene calls are TRBV12-3 or TRBV12-4 and TRBJ2-7; TRBD2 matches at 15 bases. V lost 5 bases, J lost 3 bases, and 14 bases stayed unmatched. This CDR3 spans 19 amino acids. DNA of the CDR3: TGTGCCAGCAGTCCACGGACTAGCGGGAGGGCTACCGTAGGCTACGAGCAGTACTTC. This codes for CASSPRTSGRATVGYEQYF.

This clonotype was counted at least ten times. The chain combines TRBV7-2 with TRBJ2-5, with no clear D. V lost 2 bases to trimming and J lost 0 bases, with 16 bases between them. Germline CDR1 is SGHTA and CDR2 is FQGNSA. The CDR3 extends over 17 amino acids. CDR3 in amino acids: CASSLPVRLTYQETQYF. The CDR3 nucleotides read TGTGCCAGCAGCTTACCGGTCCGGCTAACGTACCAAGAGACCCAGTACTTC.

This sequence joins TRBV20-1 and TRBJ1-2, with D possibly being TRBD1 (5 bases). This CDR3 spans 14 amino acids. Looked up from germline, CDR1 is DFQATT and CDR2 is SNEGSKA (reference sequence). Trimming removed 1 base at V and 3 bases at J, with 12 bases between. The CDR3 here is CSARVRRVDYGYTF. The CDR3 coding sequence is TGCAGTGCTAGAGTTCGCAGGGTTGACTATGGCTACACCTTC.

This clonotype has only a few counts. V is TRBV20-1 and J is TRBJ1-2; the D is unclear. Germline V lookup: CDR1 DFQATT, CDR2 SNEGSKA (reference sequence). This CDR3 has 13 residues. The ends were cut back, 0 bases at V and 5 bases at J, with 10 bases in the middle. The CDR3 here is CSARDPRSYGYTF. In nucleotides, the CDR3 is TGCAGTGCTAGAGATCCCCGGAGTTATGGCTACACCTTC.

The table lists this clonotype with many counts. The CDR3 sequence is CATGLAGGGQETQYF. The CDR3, as DNA: TGTGCCACCGGACTAGCGGGAGGGGGCCAAGAGACCCAGTACTTC. The genes are TRBV10-3 and TRBJ2-5; 15 nucleotides match TRBD2. CDR1 is ENHRY and CDR2 is SYGVKD in the germline V gene. The CDR3 contains 15 residues. The junction had 4 bases not matched to a gene; V was cut back by 10 bases and J by 1 base.

This clonotype has only a few counts. CDR3 loop: CASPWGDGAFF. The CDR3 bases are TGCGCCAGCCCCTGGGGGGATGGAGCTTTCTTT. The rearrangement uses TRBV5-1 and TRBJ1-1; a possible D gene is TRBD1 (5 bases). This CDR3 has 11 residues. Trimming removed 7 bases at V and 10 bases at J, with 14 bases between. Germline lookup yields CDR1 SGHRS and CDR2 YFSETQ.

The count of this clonotype is one. The chain recombines TRBV2 with TRBJ2-7, with TRBD1 identical over 10 bases. Trimming removed 6 bases from V and 5 bases from J; junction bases left unmatched: 4. Germline V gene sequence: CDR1 SNHLY, CDR2 FYNNEI. This CDR3 comprises 13 residues. The CDR3 reads CASSIGQGDEQYF. The CDR3 DNA follows: TGTGCCAGCAGCATAGGACAGGGGGACGAGCAGTACTTC.